This paragraph covers one TCR beta chain sequence. Its specificity is not known. The data belong to a study of CD39 and CD103 CD8 tumor-infiltrating T cells. Findings and caveats of the study: Top 30 DP CD8 TIL clonotypes covered about 50-86% of repertoire.

The V gene's germline CDR1 is SEHNR and CDR2 FQNEAQ (reference sequence). The V end was cut by 5 bases, the J end by 3 bases, with 14 bases between. The CDR3 runs 15 residues. Sorted memory CD8 cells were CD8+CD4-CD45RA-, regardless of CCR7. Each sorted subset gave roughly 10,000 to 110,000 cells for genomic DNA. The assay was immunoSEQ multiplex PCR, and TCRdb's table has in-frame clones only and misses some. The sample has around 8,100 clones, 50% to 75% seen once. The TCR comes from a human donor with head and neck squamous cell carcinoma. The V gene is TRBV7-9, the J gene TRBJ1-5; weak D call: TRBD1 (5 bases). The material sequenced was CD8+ T cells sorted from blood. This sample's subset: total memory CD8 T cells (CD45RA-CCR7+/-) from blood or uninvolved lymph node. CDR3 sequence (DNA): TGTGCCAGCAGCCCCCATGGGGGGGACAATCAGCCCCAGCATTTT. It encodes CASSPHGGDNQPQHF.